This TCR beta chain was identified during a study of blood T cell repertoires in COVID-19. Source study methods: Estimation of nucleated cell counts was performed using reference gene primer amplification. Generated by immunoSEQ multiplex PCR, the TCRdb table keeps only in-frame clones and is missing some. The DNA was the basis for D and trimming; V, J and clone size are from that table. This sample has approximately 55,000 clones; more than 75% occur once, and the top ten carry 5.5% to 7.5%. This CDR3 region has 16 residues. Trimming stripped 0 bases from V and 5 bases from J, with 14 bases between. Germline V gene sequence: CDR1 SGDLS, CDR2 YYNGEE.

Sequencing input: peripheral blood. The source of this sequence is a middle-aged man with active COVID-19. The chain combines TRBV9 with TRBJ2-2, with D perhaps TRBD1 (6 bases). DNA for the CDR3: TGTGCCAGCAGCGTAGCCCAGGGGCCGTATACCGGGGAGCTGTTTTTT. It yields the protein CASSVAQGPYTGELFF.